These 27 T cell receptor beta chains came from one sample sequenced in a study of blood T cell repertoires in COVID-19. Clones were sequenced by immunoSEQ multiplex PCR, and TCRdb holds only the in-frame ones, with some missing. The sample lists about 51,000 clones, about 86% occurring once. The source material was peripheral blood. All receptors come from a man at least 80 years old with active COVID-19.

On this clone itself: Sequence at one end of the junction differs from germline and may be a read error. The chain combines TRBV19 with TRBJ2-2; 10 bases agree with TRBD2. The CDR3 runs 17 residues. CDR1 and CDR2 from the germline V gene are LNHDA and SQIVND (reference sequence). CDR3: CASRIDSGRTNTGELFF. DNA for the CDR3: TGTGCCAGTAGGATAGATAGCGGGAGGACAAACACCGGGGAGCTGTTTTTT.

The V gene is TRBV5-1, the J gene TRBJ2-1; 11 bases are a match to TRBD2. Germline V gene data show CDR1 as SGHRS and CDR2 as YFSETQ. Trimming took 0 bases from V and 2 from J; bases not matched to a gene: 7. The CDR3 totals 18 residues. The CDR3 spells CASSLVSGGGPPYNEQFF. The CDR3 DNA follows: TGCGCCAGCAGCTTGGTTAGCGGGGGGGGTCCACCCTACAATGAGCAGTTCTTC.

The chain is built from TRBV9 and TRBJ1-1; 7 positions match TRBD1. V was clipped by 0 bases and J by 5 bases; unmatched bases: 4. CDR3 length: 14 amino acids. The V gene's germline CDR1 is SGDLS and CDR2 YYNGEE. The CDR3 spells CASSVEGAYTEAFF. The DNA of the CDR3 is TGTGCCAGCAGCGTAGAGGGGGCTTATACTGAAGCTTTCTTT.

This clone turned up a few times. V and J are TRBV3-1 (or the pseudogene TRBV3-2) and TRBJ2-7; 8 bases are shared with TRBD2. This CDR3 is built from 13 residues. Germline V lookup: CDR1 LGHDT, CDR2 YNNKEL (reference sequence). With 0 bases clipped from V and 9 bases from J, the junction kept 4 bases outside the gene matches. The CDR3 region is CASSQDRAGGQYF. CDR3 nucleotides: TGTGCCAGCAGCCAAGATCGGGCGGGAGGGCAGTACTTC.

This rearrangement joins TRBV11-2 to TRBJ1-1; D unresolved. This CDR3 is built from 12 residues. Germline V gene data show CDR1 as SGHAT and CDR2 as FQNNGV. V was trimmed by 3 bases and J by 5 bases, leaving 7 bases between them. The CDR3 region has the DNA TGTGCCAGCAGCTTCCAGAGGACTGAAGCTTTCTTT. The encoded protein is CASSFQRTEAFF.

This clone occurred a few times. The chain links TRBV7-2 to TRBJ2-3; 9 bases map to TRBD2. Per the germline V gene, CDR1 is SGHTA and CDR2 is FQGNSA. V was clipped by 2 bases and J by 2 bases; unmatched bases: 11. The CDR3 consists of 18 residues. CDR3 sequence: CASSLKWAGGLTTDTQYF. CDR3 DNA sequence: TGTGCCAGCAGCTTAAAGTGGGCGGGAGGGTTGACCACAGATACGCAGTATTTT.

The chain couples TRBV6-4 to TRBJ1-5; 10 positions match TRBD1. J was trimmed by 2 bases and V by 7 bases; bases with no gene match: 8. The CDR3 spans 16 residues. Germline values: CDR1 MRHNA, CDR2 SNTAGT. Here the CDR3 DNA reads TGTGCCAGCATTAGCGGACAGGGGGTTTGCAATCAGCCCCAGCATTTT. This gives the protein CASISGQGVCNQPQHF.

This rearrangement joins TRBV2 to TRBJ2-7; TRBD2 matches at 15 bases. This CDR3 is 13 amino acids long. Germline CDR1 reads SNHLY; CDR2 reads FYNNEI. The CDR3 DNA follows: TGTGCAGGCCTGGGACTAGCGGGAGGCGAGCAGTACTTC. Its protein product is CAGLGLAGGEQYF.

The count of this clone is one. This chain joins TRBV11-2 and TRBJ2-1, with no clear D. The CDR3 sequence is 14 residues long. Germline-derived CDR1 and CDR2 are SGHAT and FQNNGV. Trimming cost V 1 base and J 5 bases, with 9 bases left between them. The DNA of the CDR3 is TGTGCCAGCAGCTTAGGTAATACAAACAATGAGCAGTTCTTC. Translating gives CASSLGNTNNEQFF.

The CDR3 region is CASSLTSPPNSYEQYF. The CDR3 DNA is TGTGCCAGCAGCTTAACGTCTCCACCTAACTCCTACGAGCAGTACTTC. The chain recombines TRBV7-3 with TRBJ2-7; the D is unclear. The CDR3 extends over 16 amino acids. V was pared by 0 bases and J by 0 bases, with 12 bases between. Germline V gives CDR1 SGHTA, CDR2 FQGTGA.

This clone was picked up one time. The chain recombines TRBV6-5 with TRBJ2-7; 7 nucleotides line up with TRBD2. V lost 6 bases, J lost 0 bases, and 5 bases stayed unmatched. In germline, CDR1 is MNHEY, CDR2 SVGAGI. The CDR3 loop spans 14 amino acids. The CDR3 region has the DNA TGTGCCAGCAGCCGGGGAGGGAGCTCCTACGAGCAGTACTTC. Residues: CASSRGGSSYEQYF.

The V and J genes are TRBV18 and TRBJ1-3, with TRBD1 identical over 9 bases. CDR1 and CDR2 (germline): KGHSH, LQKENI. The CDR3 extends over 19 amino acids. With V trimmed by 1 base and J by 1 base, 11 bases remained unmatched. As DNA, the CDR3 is TGTGCCAGCTCACCACTTTGGGCACCGACAGGGGGATCTGGAAACACCATATATTTT. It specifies CASSPLWAPTGGSGNTIYF.

CDR3 nucleotides: TGTGCCAAGAGGGACAGAATTTTATACGAGCAGTACTTC. Amino acids: CAKRDRILYEQYF. The chain couples TRBV24-1 to TRBJ2-7; 7 positions match TRBD1. The germline V gene has CDR1 KGHDR and CDR2 SFDVKD. V dropped 11 bases and J dropped 4; count of bases not matched to a gene: 10. There are 13 residues in the CDR3.

The CDR3 region has the DNA TGTGCCAGCAGCCCGGGGACAGGGATCGATACGCAGTATTTT. Amino acids: CASSPGTGIDTQYF. The V gene is TRBV11-2, the J gene TRBJ2-3, with 9 bases matching TRBD1. The germline CDR1 and CDR2 sequences are SGHAT and FQNNGV. Germline trimming cut 5 bases from V and 6 bases from J; bases unmatched to any gene: 6. The CDR3 covers 14 residues.

This chain's CDR3 is CASSERGRGGAGELFF. CDR3 nucleotide sequence: TGTGCCAGCAGCGAGAGGGGCAGGGGTGGTGCCGGGGAGCTGTTTTTT. The gene calls are TRBV9 and TRBJ2-2; D may be TRBD1 (6 bases). V was trimmed by 3 bases and J by 6 bases, leaving 18 bases between them. The CDR3 is made up of 16 amino acids. From germline, CDR1 is SGDLS and CDR2 YYNGEE.

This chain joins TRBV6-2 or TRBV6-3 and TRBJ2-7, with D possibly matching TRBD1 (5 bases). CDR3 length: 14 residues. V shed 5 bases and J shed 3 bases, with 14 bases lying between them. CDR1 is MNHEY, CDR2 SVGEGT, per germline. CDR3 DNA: TGTGCCAGCAGTGACCCCGGTAGGGGCTACGAGCAGTACTTC. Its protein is CASSDPGRGYEQYF.

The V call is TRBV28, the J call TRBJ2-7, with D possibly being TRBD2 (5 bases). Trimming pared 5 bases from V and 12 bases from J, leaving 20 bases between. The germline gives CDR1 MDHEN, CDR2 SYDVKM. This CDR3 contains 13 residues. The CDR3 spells CASSTDYKITLYF. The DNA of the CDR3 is TGTGCCAGCAGTACCGACTACAAGATCACTTTGTACTTC.

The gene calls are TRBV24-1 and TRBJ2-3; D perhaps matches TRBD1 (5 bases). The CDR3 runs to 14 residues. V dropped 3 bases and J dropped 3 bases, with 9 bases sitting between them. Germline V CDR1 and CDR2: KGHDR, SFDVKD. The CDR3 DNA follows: TGTGCCACCAGTGATGCGACAGAAACAGATACGCAGTATTTT. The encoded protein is CATSDATETDTQYF.

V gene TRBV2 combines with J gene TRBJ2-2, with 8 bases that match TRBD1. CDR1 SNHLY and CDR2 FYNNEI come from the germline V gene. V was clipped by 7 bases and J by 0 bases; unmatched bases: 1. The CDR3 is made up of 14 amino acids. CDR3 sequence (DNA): TGTGCCAGCACGGGACAGGCGAACACCGGGGAGCTGTTTTTT. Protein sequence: CASTGQANTGELFF.

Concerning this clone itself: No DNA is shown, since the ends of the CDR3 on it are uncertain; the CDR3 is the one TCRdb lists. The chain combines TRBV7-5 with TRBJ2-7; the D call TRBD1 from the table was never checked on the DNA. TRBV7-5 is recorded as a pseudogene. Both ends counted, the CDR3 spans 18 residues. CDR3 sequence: CVRSLVFGQGARVYEQYF.

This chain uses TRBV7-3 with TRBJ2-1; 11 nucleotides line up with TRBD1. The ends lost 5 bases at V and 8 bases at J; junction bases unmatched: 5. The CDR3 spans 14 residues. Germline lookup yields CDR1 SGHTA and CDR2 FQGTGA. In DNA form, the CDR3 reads TGTGCCAGCAGCCGTCAGGGACAGGGGGATGAGCAGTTCTTC. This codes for CASSRQGQGDEQFF.

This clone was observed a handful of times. The DNA for the CDR3 is TGTGCCAGCAGTATTGGGACTAGCGTTTACGAGCAGTACTTC. This translates into CASSIGTSVYEQYF. The chain combines TRBV6-5 with TRBJ2-7; 10 bases map to TRBD2. The CDR3 is made up of 14 amino acids. CDR1 and CDR2 (germline): MNHEY, SVGAGI. J lost 4 bases, V lost 5 bases, and 5 bases had no gene match.

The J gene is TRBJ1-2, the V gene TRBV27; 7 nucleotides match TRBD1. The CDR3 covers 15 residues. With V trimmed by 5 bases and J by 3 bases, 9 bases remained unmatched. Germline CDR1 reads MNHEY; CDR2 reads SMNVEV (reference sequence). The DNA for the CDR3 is TGTGCCAGCAGTCGACAGGGCGCTCCGCACTATGGCTACACCTTC. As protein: CASSRQGAPHYGYTF.

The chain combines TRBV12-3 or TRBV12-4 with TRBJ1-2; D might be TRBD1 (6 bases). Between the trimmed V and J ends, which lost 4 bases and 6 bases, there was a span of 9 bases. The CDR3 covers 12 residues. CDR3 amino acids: CASSSGADGYTF. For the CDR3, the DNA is TGTGCCAGCAGTTCAGGGGCGGATGGCTACACCTTC.

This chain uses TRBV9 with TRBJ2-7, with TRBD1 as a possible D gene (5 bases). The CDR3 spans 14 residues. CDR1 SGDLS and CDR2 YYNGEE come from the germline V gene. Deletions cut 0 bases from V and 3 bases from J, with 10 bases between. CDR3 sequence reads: CASSVVGEGYEQYF. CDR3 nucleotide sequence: TGTGCCAGCAGCGTAGTAGGGGAAGGCTACGAGCAGTACTTC.

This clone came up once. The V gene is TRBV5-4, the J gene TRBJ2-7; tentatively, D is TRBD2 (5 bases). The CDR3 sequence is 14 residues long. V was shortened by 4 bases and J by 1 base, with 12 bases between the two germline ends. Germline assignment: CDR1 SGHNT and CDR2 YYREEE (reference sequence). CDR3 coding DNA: TGTGCCAGCAGCGAAGACACGGGGTCCTACGAGCAGTACTTC. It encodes CASSEDTGSYEQYF.

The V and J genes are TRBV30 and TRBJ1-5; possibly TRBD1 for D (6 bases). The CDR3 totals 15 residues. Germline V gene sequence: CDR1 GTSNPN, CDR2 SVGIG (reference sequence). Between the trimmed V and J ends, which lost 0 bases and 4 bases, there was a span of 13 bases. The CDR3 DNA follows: TGTGCCTGGAGTGTACGAACAGGGTATAATCAGCCCCAGCATTTT. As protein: CAWSVRTGYNQPQHF.